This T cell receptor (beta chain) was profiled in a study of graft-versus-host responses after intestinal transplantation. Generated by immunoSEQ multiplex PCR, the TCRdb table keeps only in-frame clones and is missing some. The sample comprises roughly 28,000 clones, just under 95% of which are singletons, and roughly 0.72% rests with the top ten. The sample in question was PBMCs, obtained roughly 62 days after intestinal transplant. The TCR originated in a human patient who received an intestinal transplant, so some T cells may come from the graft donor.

CDR3 sequence reads: CASSRPGGVFF. The CDR3 DNA sequence: TGTGCCAGCTCACGTCCCGGAGGGGTGTTTTTT. V gene TRBV18 combines with J gene TRBJ2-2, with a weak D call TRBD2 (6 bases). Germline CDR1 and CDR2: KGHSH and LQKENI. The germline V and J ends were trimmed by 4 bases and 15 bases, with 12 bases remaining between them. The CDR3 has 11 amino acids.